This TCR beta chain was sequenced for a study of cytomegalovirus exposure and HLA in healthy donors. Study summary: 81% of around 400 genotyped donors fell in the Caucasian-associated ancestry cluster.

The PCR employed 60 Vbeta primers together with 13 Jbeta primers. Measured with immunoSEQ multiplex PCR; TCRdb has only the in-frame clones, and not every one. The profile shows about 150,000 clones, approximately 79% of them singletons. Study-wide findings and caveats: Later analysis suggested links between common viral pathogens and several top significant clusters.

The CDR3 spans 14 residues. Germline CDR1 SNHLY, CDR2 FYNNEI. The J segment lost 6 bases and the V segment lost 4 bases, leaving 3 bases of the junction unmatched. On this clone itself: What it binds is not known.

The material sequenced was PBMCs. This chain connects TRBV2 to TRBJ2-2; 9 nucleotides agree with TRBD2. This TCR derives from a middle-aged woman in good health and CMV-seropositive. Written as DNA, the CDR3 is TGTGCCAGCAGTGGGCGGGGGGGTCCCGGGGAGCTGTTTTTT. Amino acids: CASSGRGGPGELFF.